The present T cell receptor (beta chain) was sequenced within a study of blood T cell repertoires in COVID-19. Overall study context: Italy, Spain and the United States were the sources of the convalescent and acute COVID-19 samples. T cells, B-cell-depleted T cells, or PBMCs provided the cDNA or gDNA that served as material.

Data came from immunoSEQ multiplex PCR; TCRdb stores just in-frame clones and leaves some out. The table has around 270,000 clones, around 92% seen once. Those enrolled in Seattle joined during active infection and were followed longitudinally afterward. Germline CDR1 and CDR2: LGHDT and YNNKEL (reference sequence). The trim removed 4 bases at V and 4 bases at J, leaving 2 bases unmatched. The CDR3 is 15 residues long. The sequenced sample consisted of peripheral blood. The TCR sequence derives from a person aged 18-35 years with COVID-19, enrolled during active disease. The chain carries TRBV3-1 (or the pseudogene TRBV3-2) and TRBJ2-2, with TRBD2 matching 11 bases. The CDR3 reads CASSLGTSGTGELFF. The CDR3 DNA reads TGTGCCAGCAGCCTTGGGACTAGCGGCACCGGGGAGCTGTTTTTT.